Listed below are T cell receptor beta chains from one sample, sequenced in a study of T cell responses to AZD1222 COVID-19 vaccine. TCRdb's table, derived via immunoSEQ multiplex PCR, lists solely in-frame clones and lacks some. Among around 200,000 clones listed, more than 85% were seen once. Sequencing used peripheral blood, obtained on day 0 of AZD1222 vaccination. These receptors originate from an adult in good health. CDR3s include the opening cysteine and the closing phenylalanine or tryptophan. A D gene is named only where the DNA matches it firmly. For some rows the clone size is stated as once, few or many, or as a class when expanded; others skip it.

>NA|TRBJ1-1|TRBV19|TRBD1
TGTGCCAGCCATGAAAGCAGGGGGCATACTGAAGCTTTCTTT
CASHESRGHTEAFF
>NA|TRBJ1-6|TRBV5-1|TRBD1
TGCGCCAGCAGCCCGGACAGGGCCTGGGGGTCACCCCTCCACTTT
CASSPDRAWGSPLHF
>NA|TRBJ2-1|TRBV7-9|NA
TGTGCCAGCAGCTTGACAGGTATCTTTGAGCAGTTCTTC
CASSLTGIFEQFF
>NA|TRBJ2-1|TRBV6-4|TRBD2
TGTGCCAGCAGTGACTGGGCTAGCGGGGCTTACAATGAGCAGTTCTTC
CASSDWASGAYNEQFF
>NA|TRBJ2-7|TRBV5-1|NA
TGCGCCAGCAGCTTGAACTACGAGCAGTACTTC
CASSLNYEQYF
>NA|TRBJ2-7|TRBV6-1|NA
TGTGCCAGCAGTGAGGCTTTGCGGTTTCACTCCTACGAGCAGTACTTC
CASSEALRFHSYEQYF
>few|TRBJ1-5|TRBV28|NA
TGTGCCAGCAGTCTTCTGGAAGGCAATCAGCCCCAGCATTTT
CASSLLEGNQPQHF
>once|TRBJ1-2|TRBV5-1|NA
TGCGCCAGCAGCTTGGGCGGCTTCGAGGGCTACACCTTC
CASSLGGFEGYTF
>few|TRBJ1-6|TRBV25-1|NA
TGTGCCAGCAGTGATGGGCATGCGGTCTCCTATAATTCACCCCTCCACTTT
CASSDGHAVSYNSPLHF
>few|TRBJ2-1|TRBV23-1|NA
TGCGTGGCCTACAATGAGCAGTTCTTC
CVAYNEQFF
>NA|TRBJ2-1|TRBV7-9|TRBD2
TGTGCCAGCAGCTTGACTAGCGGGGCCAATGAGCAGTTCTTC
CASSLTSGANEQFF
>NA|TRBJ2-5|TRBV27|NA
TGTGCCAGCAAGGTCAGGGGGGCTGTCCAAGAGACCCAGTACTTC
CASKVRGAVQETQYF
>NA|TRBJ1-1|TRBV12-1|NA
TGTGCCAGCAGCTCCCCGGGCCATGAAGCTTTCTTT
CASSSPGHEAFF
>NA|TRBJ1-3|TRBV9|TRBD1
TGTGCCAGCAGCGCCGGACAGGGGTATCGTGGAAACACCATATATTTT
CASSAGQGYRGNTIYF
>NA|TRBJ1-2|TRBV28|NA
TGTGCCAGCAGTTTGGGGTACCGGCGGACTAATGGCTACACCTTC
CASSLGYRRTNGYTF
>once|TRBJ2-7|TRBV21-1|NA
TGTGCCAGCAGCAAAGCACTAGCGGGCGCCTACGAGCAGTACTTC
CASSKALAGAYEQYF
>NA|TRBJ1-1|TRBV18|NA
TGTGCCAGCTCACCTAGAGGGGTCGGCACTGAAGCTTTCTTT
CASSPRGVGTEAFF
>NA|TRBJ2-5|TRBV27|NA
TGTGCCAGCAGTTTGAGGCTATTCGAGACCCAGTACTTC
CASSLRLFETQYF
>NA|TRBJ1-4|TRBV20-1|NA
TGCAGTGCTAGTGAAGGGTTTAATGAAAAACTGTTTTTT
CSASEGFNEKLFF
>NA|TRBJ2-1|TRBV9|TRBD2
TGTGCCAGCAGCGCGCGGGAGCCCGGCTATGAGCAGTTCTTC
CASSAREPGYEQFF
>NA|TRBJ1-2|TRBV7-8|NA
TGTGCCAGCAGCTTAGTTTCTGCTGCGGGAGGCTATGGCTACACCTTC
CASSLVSAAGGYGYTF
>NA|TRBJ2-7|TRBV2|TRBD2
TGTGCCAGTGAGGGACTAGCGGGGGGGCCTTATCGACAACGGACCTACGAGCAGTACTTC
CASEGLAGGPYRQRTYEQYF
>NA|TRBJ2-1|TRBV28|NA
TGTGCCAGCAGTCTCCGACTCATCGGGAACAATGAGCAGTTCTTC
CASSLRLIGNNEQFF
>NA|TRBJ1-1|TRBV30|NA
TGTGCCTGGAGAAGGACAAGGAACACTGAAGCTTTCTTT
CAWRRTRNTEAFF
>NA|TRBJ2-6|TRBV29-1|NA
TGCAGCGTTGAAGAGGCTGGGGCCAACGTCCTGACTTTC
CSVEEAGANVLTF
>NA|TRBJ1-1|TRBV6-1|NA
TGTGCCAGCAGTGAATTTACAGGGACTGAAGCTTTCTTT
CASSEFTGTEAFF
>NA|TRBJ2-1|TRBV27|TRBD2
TGTGCCAGCAGGCTGACAGCGGGGAATGAGCAGTTCTTC
CASRLTAGNEQFF